This paragraph covers one T cell receptor beta chain sequence. Its specificity is unknown. The entry originates in a study of cytomegalovirus exposure and HLA in healthy donors. The germline V and J ends were trimmed by 6 bases and 3 bases, with 18 bases remaining between them. Germline V gene sequence: CDR1 SNHLY, CDR2 FYNNEI. The CDR3 has 16 amino acids. The study, taken as a whole, reports: TRBV6-2, TRBV6-3 and other indistinguishable V segments were excluded.

PCR employed 60 Vbeta and 13 Jbeta primers. Assay: immunoSEQ multiplex PCR; the TCRdb copy retains only in-frame clones and omits some. The sample shows around 200,000 clones, 86% of them seen only once. This sequence originates from a woman in her 30s in good health and CMV-seronegative. The sequenced sample was PBMCs. The rearrangement joins TRBV2 to TRBJ1-3, with D possibly being TRBD1 (5 bases). The CDR3 DNA sequence: TGTGCCAGCAGAACCGCCCTGGGAGGGGTTGGAAACACCATATATTTT. As protein: CASRTALGGVGNTIYF.